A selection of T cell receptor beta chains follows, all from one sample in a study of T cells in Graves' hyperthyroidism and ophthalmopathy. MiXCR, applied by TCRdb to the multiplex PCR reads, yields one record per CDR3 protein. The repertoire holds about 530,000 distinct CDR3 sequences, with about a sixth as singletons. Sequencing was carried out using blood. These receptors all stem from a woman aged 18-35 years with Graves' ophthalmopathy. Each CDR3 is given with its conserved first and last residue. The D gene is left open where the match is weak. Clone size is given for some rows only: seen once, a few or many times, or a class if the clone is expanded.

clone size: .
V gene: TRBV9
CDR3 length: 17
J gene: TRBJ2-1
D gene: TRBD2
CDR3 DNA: TGTGCCAGCAGCGTAGAGGCTAGCGGGAGGGTGAAGAATGAGCAGTTCTTC
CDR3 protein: CASSVEASGRVKNEQFF

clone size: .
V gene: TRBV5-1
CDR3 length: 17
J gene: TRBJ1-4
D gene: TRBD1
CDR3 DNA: TGCGCCAGCAGCTTGGCCAGGGGGGATCTTTCGGATGAAAAACTGTTTTTT
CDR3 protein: CASSLARGDLSDEKLFF

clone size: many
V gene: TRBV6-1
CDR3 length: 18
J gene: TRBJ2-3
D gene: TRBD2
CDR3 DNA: TGTGCCAGCAGTGAACAACCGACTAGCTACCGTTACACAGATACGCAGTATTTT
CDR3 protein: CASSEQPTSYRYTDTQYF

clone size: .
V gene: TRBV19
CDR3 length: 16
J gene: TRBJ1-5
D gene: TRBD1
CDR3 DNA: TGTGCCAGTAGTGTAACGGGACAGGGTGGCAATCAGCCCCAGCATTTT
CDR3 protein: CASSVTGQGGNQPQHF

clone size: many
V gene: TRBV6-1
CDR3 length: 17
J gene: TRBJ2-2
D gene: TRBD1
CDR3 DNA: TGTGCCAGCAGTCCTTTTACCGGGACAGGGGACACCGGGGAGCTGTTTTTT
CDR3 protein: CASSPFTGTGDTGELFF

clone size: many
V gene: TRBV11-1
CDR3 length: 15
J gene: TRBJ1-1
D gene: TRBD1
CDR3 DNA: TGTGCCAGCAGCTTTCAACAGGGGGGAATGACTGAAGCTTTCTTT
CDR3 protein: CASSFQQGGMTEAFF

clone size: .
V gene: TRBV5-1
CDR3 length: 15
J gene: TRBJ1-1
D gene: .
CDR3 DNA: TGCGCCAGCAGCTTGAGTCGCGGGATAGGCACTGAAGCTTTCTTT
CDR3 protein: CASSLSRGIGTEAFF

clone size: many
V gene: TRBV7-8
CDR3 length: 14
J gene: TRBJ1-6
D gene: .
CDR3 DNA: TGTGCCAGCAGCCCTGGACACTATAATTCACCCCTCCACTTT
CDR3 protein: CASSPGHYNSPLHF

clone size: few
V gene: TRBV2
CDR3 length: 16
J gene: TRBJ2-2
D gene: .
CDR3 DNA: TGTGCCAGCAGTGTAAACCAGGGGCCGGCAGAGGAGGAGCTGTTTTTT
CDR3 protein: CASSVNQGPAEEELFF

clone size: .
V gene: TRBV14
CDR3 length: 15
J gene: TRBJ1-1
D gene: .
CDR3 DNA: TGTGCCAGCAGCCAAGCCGAGGCTGAGAACACTGAAGCTTTCTTT
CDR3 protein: CASSQAEAENTEAFF

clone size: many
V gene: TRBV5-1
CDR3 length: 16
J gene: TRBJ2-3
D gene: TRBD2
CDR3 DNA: TGCGCCAGCAGCTTTCAGGGACTATCTAGCACAGATACGCAGTATTTT
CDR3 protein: CASSFQGLSSTDTQYF

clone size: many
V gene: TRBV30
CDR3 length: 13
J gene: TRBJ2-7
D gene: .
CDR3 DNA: TGTGCCTGGACGAATCAAGGAAAAGACGAGCAGTACTTC
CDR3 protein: CAWTNQGKDEQYF

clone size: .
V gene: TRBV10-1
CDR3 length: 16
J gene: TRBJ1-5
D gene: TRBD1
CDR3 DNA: TGCGCCAGCAGTGAGAACCCGGACAGGGCTGGACAGCCCCAGCATTTT
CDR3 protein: CASSENPDRAGQPQHF

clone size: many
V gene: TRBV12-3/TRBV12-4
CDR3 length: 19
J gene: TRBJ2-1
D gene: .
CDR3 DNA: TGTGCCAGCAGTCGAACCGGGACTTTAATTGGGGACAGTCACAATGAGCAGTTCTTC
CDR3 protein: CASSRTGTLIGDSHNEQFF

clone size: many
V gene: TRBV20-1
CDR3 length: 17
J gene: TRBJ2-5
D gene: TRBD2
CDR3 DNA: TGCAGTGCTAGAGACCCCATGGGGCGGGGGGTCTTTGAGACCCAGTACTTC
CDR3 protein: CSARDPMGRGVFETQYF

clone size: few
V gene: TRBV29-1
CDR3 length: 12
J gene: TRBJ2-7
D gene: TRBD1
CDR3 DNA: TGCAGCGTTGAATTACAGGGGAACGAGCAGTACTTC
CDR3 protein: CSVELQGNEQYF

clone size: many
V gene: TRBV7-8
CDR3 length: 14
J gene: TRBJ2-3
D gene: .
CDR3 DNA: TGTGCCAGCAGCTTTCCCAGTAGCACAGATACGCAGTATTTT
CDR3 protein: CASSFPSSTDTQYF

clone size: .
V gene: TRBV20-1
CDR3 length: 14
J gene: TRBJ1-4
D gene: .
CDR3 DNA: TGCAGTGCTAGTGCCGGGCCCAGGATCAGAAAACTGTTTTTT
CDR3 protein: CSASAGPRIRKLFF

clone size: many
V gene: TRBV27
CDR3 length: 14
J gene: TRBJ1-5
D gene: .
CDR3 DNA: TGTGCCAGCAGTTTGTCACAGCTCAATCAGCCCCAGCATTTT
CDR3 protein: CASSLSQLNQPQHF

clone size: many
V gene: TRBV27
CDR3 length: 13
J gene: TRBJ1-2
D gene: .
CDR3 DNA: TGTGCCAGCTCCCTCGGGCCACTCTATGGCTACACCTTC
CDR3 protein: CASSLGPLYGYTF

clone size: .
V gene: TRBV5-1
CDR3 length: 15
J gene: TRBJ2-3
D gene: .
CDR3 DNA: TGCGCCAGCAGCTTGGGGGAAGCCCTGGCAGATACGCAGTATTTT
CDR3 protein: CASSLGEALADTQYF

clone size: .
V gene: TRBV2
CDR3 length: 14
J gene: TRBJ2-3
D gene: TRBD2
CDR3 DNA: TGTGCCAGCAGGTCCGGGACTAGCGCCAAGCGGCCGTATTTT
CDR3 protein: CASRSGTSAKRPYF

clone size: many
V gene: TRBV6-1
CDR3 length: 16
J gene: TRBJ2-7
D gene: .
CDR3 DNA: TGTGCCAGCAGACGCTCTAGCTCCCCGACCCCCTACGAGCAGTACTTC
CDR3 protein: CASRRSSSPTPYEQYF

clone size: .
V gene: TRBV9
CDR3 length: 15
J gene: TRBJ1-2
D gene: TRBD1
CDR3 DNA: TGTGCCAGCAGCGCCCCCAACAGGGGATCGCTAGGCTACACCTTC
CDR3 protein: CASSAPNRGSLGYTF

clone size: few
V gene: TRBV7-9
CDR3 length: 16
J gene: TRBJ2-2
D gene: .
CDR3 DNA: TGTGCCAGCAGCTTAAGTTCCAGGGTTCGAACCGGGGAGCTGTTTTTT
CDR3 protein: CASSLSSRVRTGELFF

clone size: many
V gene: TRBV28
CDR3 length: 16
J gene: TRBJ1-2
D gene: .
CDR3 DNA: TGTGCCAGCAAACCACAGGCCCTGGGGGGTAACTATGGCTACACCTTC
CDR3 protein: CASKPQALGGNYGYTF

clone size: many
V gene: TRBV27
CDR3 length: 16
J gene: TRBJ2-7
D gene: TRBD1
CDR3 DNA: TGTGCCAGCAGTTCCGCGACAGGGGGGGATTCCTACGAGCAGTACTTC
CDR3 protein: CASSSATGGDSYEQYF

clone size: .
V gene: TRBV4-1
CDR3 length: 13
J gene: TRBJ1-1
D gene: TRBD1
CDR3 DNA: TGCGCCACCGGGGGACAGCGAAGCACTGAAGCTTTCTTT
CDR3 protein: CATGGQRSTEAFF

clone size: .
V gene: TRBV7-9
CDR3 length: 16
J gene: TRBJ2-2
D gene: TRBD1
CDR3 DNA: TGTGCCAGCAGGGGACCAACCGGGACAGGGCCCGGGGAGCTGTTTTTT
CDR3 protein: CASRGPTGTGPGELFF

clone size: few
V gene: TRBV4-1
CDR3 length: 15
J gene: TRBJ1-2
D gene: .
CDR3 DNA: TGCGCCAGCAGCCAAGTTCGGGAACCCGGCTATGGCTACACCTTC
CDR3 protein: CASSQVREPGYGYTF

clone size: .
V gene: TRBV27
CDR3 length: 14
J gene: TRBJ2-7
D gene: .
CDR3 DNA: TGTGCCAGCAGTTTTTACCTCGGTTCCTACGAGCAGTACTTC
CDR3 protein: CASSFYLGSYEQYF

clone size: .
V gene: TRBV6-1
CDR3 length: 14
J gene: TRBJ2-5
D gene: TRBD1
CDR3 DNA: TGTGCCAGCAGTGGGACAGGGGCCCAAGAGACCCAGTACTTC
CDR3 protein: CASSGTGAQETQYF

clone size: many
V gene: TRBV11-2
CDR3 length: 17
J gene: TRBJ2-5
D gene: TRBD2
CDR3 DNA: TGTGCCAGCAGCTTTGGGACTAGCGGGGGGGCGCGGGAGACCCAGTACTTC
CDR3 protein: CASSFGTSGGARETQYF

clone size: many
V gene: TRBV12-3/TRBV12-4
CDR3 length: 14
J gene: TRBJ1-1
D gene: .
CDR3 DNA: TGTGCCAGCAGTTTAATCCGGGCAAACACTGAAGCTTTCTTT
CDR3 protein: CASSLIRANTEAFF

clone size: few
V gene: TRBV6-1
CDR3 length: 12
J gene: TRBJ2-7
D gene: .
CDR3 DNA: TGTGCCGTCGGACAAGGCCCCTACGAGCAGTACTTC
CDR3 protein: CAVGQGPYEQYF